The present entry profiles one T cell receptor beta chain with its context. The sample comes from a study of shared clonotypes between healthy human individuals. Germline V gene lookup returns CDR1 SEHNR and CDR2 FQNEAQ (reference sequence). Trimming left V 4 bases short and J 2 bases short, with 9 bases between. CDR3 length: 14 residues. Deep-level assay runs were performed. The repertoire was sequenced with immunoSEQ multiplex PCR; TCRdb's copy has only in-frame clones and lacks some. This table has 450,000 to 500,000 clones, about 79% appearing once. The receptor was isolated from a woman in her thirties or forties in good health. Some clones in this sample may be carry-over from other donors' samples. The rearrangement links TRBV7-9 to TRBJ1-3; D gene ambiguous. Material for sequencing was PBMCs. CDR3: CASSSGTTGNTIYF. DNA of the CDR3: TGTGCCAGCAGCTCAGGTACAACTGGAAACACCATATATTTT.